What follows are 9 T cell receptor beta chains derived from one specimen sequenced in a study of cytomegalovirus exposure and HLA in healthy donors. PCR used 60 Vbeta primers and 13 Jbeta primers. Clones were sequenced by immunoSEQ multiplex PCR, and TCRdb holds only the in-frame ones, with some missing. The sample holds 80,000 or so clones, approximately 71% seen once. The sample was PBMCs. These receptor sequences come from a woman aged 40-49 years in good health and CMV-seronegative.

The V call is TRBV7-2, the J call TRBJ1-6; the D gene is possibly TRBD1 (5 bases). The V gene lost 5 bases and the J gene lost 6 bases, with 20 bases spanning the gap. The germline V gene encodes CDR1 SGHTA and CDR2 FQGNSA. The CDR3 is 17 residues long. CDR3 DNA: TGTGCCAGCAGCCACTACCGACAGATACCTACTAATTCACCCCTCCACTTT. This encodes CASSHYRQIPTNSPLHF. Full variable domain (rest looked up from reference TRBV7-2 and TRBJ1-6): GAGVSQSPSNKVTEKGKDVELRCDPISGHTALYWYRQSLGQGLEFLIYFQGNSAPDKSGLPSDRFSAERTGGSVSTLTIQRTQQEDSAVYLCASSHYRQIPTNSPLHFGNGTRLTVT.

This chain joins TRBV6-1 and TRBJ2-1; TRBD2 might be the D (6 bases). V was trimmed by 7 bases and J by 5 bases, leaving 12 bases between them. Germline CDR1 MNHNS, CDR2 SASEGT. The CDR3 length is 13 residues. CDR3 protein: CASTPGRNNEQFF. CDR3 bases: TGTGCCAGCACTCCGGGGAGGAACAATGAGCAGTTCTTC.

The chain combines TRBV19 with TRBJ1-2; TRBD1 aligns across 11 bases. With 4 bases clipped from V and 9 bases from J, the junction kept 4 bases outside the gene matches. Germline V gives CDR1 LNHDA, CDR2 SQIVND (reference sequence). The CDR3 consists of 13 residues. CDR3 sequence: CASSRTGGASYTF. Here the CDR3 DNA reads TGTGCCAGTAGTAGGACAGGGGGCGCGAGCTACACCTTC.

This chain connects TRBV5-1 to TRBJ2-1; 13 bases map to TRBD2. Germline CDR1 SGHRS, CDR2 YFSETQ. The trim removed 0 bases at V and 7 bases at J, leaving 10 bases unmatched. The length of the CDR3 is 18 residues. The CDR3 DNA follows: TGCGCCAGCAGCTTGGATAGGACTAGCGGGAGACTAGGAAATGAGCAGTTCTTC. Its translation: CASSLDRTSGRLGNEQFF. The whole variable domain, remainder taken from reference TRBV5-1 and TRBJ2-1, is KAGVTQTPRYLIKTRGQQVTLSCSPISGHRSVSWYQQTPGQGLQFLFEYFSETQRNKGNFPGRFSGRQFSNSRSEMNVSTLELGDSALYLCASSLDRTSGRLGNEQFFGPGTRLTVL.

V and J are TRBV19 and TRBJ2-3; 7 nucleotides align to TRBD2. The germline V gene encodes CDR1 LNHDA and CDR2 SQIVND (reference sequence). V lost 6 bases, J lost 9 bases, and 6 bases stayed unmatched. The CDR3 totals 12 residues. CDR3 amino acids: CASSRLAETQYF. The CDR3 region has the DNA TGTGCCAGTAGCCGACTAGCCGAAACGCAGTATTTT.

The CDR3, as DNA: TGTGCCAGCAGCGCCCGGGACAAACCTCCGGGGGAGCAGTACTTC. It specifies CASSARDKPPGEQYF. The chain recombines TRBV11-1 with TRBJ2-7; D may be TRBD1 (6 bases). The germline V and J ends were trimmed by 5 bases and 7 bases, with 21 bases remaining between them. CDR3 length: 15 residues. Germline CDR1 is SGHAT and CDR2 is FQDESV (reference sequence).

The rearrangement joins TRBV11-2 to TRBJ2-1, with D unresolved. The length of the CDR3 is 15 residues. CDR1 and CDR2 from the germline V gene are SGHAT and FQNNGV. V shed 0 bases and J shed 12 bases, with 18 bases lying between them. Written as DNA, the CDR3 is TGTGCCAGCAGCTTAGAAATGGTAGCTTACGCACGGCAGTTCTTC. Amino acid sequence: CASSLEMVAYARQFF.

The V call is TRBV5-1, the J call TRBJ2-2; TRBD2 agrees at 11 bases. The CDR3 sequence is 17 residues long. The germline gives CDR1 SGHRS, CDR2 YFSETQ. V lost 0 bases to trimming and J lost 4 bases; unmatched junction nucleotides: 5. CDR3 nucleotide sequence: TGCGCCAGCAGCTTGGCGCTAGCGGGGGGAGCCACCGGGGAGCTGTTTTTT. Translating it yields CASSLALAGGATGELFF.

The J gene is TRBJ1-6, the V gene TRBV6-1; 7 bases are shared with TRBD1. The ends lost 4 bases at V and 8 bases at J; junction bases unmatched: 8. Germline V lookup: CDR1 MNHNS, CDR2 SASEGT. The CDR3 sequence is 15 residues long. The CDR3 sequence is CASSANRGRDSPLHF. The DNA of the CDR3 is TGTGCCAGCAGTGCAAACAGGGGCAGGGATTCACCCCTCCACTTT.